Detailed here is one TCR beta chain. Its target is not known. The data are from a study of T-cell reconstitution after alpha-beta-depleted transplantation in children. Findings and limits, study-wide: Newly produced T cells mostly provided counts and TCRbeta diversity after one year, as hyperexpanded clones declined. After transplant, high TCRbeta diversity at day 60 in some patients arose from surviving recipient T cells and thymic progenitors.

Trimming cost V 1 base and J 2 bases; bases outside gene matches: 5. CDR1 is DFQATT, CDR2 SNEGSKA, per germline (reference sequence). The CDR3 is made up of 15 amino acids. As it was prepared, the TCRbeta library received unique molecular identifiers. TCRdb re-called the PCR reads through MiXCR, storing one row per CDR3 protein. The data contain approximately 230,000 distinct CDR3 sequences, roughly 26% of them singletons. V usage is TRBV20-1 and J usage is TRBJ2-1, with TRBD2 matching over 7 bases. The sequence was obtained from a girl aged 2 to 9 with Fanconi anemia, due to receive a stem cell transplant. Sequenced material: PBMCs, taken before TCRalphabeta/CD19-depleted stem cell transplant. The CDR3 loop is CSARVWLAAYNEQFF. CDR3 DNA: TGCAGTGCTAGAGTTTGGCTAGCGGCCTACAATGAGCAGTTCTTC.